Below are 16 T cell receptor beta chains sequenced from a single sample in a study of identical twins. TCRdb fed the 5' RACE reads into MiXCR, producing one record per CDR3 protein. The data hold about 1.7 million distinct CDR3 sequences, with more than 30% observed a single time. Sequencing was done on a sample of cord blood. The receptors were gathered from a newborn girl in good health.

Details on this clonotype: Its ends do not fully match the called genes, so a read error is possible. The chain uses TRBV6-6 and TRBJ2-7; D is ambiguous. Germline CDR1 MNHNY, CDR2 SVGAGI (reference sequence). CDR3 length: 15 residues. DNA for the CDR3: TGTGCCAGCAGTTCGAAGAACGAGCGAAACTACGGGCAGTACTTC. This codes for CASSSKNERNYGQYF.

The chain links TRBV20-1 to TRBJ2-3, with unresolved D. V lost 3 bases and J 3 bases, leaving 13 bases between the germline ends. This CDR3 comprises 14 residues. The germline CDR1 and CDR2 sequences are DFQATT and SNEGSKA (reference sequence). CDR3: CSASVGPTTDTQYF. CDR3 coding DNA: TGCAGTGCTAGCGTGGGTCCGACGACAGATACGCAGTATTTT.

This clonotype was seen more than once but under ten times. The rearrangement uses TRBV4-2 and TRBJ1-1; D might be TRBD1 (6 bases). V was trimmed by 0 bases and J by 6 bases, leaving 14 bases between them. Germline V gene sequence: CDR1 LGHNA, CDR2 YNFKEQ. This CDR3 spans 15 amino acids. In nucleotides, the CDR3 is TGTGCCAGCAGCCAAGATGGATTAGGGGGGGCTGAAGCTTTCTTT. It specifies CASSQDGLGGAEAFF.

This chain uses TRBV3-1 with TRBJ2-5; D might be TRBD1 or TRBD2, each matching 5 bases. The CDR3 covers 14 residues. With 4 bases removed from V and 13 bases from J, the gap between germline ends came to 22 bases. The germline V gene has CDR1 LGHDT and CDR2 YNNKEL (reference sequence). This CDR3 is CASSRTGPSYELYF. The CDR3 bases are TGTGCCAGCAGCCGAACGGGACCGAGCTACGAGCTGTACTTC.

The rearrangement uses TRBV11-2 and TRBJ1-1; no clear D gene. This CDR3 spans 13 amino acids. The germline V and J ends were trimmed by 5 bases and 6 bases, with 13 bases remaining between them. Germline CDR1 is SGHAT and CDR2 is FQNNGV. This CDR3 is CASSMGAVAEAFF. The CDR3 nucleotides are TGTGCCAGCAGCATGGGAGCCGTGGCTGAAGCTTTCTTT.

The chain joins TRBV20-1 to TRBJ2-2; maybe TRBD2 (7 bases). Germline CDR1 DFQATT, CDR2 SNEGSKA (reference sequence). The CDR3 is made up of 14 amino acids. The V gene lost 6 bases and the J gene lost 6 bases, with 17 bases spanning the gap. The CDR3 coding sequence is TGCAGTGCCCAACCGAGGGGGGGACCCGGGGAGCTGTTTTTT. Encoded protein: CSAQPRGGPGELFF.

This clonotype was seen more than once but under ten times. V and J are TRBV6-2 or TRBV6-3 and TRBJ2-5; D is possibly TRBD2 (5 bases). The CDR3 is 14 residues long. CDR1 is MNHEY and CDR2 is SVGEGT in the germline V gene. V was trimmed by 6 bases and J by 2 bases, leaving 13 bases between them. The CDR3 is CASSATRNQETQYF. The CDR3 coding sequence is TGTGCCAGCAGCGCCACTAGGAATCAAGAGACCCAGTACTTC.

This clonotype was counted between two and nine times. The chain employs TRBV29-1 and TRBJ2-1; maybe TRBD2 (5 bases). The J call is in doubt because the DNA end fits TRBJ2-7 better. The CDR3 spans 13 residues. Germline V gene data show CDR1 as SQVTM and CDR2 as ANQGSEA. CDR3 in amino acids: CSVVGSIYNEQYF. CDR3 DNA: TGCAGCGTCGTGGGGAGTATTTACAATGAGCAGTACTTC.

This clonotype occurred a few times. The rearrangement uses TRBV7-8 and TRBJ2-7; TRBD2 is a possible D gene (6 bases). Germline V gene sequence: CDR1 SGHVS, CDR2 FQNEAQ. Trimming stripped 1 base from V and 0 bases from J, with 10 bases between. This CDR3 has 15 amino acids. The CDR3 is CASSLGRRDSYEQYF. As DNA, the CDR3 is TGTGCCAGCAGCTTAGGACGGCGGGACTCCTACGAGCAGTACTTC. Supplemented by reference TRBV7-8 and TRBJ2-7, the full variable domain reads GAGVSQSPRYKVAKRGQDVALRCDPISGHVSLFWYQQALGQGPEFLTYFQNEAQLDKSGLPSDRFFAERPEGSVSTLKIQRTQQEDSAVYLCASSLGRRDSYEQYFGPGTRLTVT.

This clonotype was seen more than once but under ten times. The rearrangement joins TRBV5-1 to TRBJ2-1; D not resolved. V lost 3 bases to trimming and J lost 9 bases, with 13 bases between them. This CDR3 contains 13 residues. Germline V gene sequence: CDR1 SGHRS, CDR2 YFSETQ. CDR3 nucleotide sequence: TGCGCCAGCAGCTATAAAACTGGGTCTGAGCAGTTCTTC. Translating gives CASSYKTGSEQFF.

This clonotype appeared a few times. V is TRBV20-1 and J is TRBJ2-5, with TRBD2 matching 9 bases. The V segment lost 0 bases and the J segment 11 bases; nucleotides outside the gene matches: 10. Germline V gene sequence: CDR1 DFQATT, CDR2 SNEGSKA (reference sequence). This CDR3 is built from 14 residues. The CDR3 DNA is TGCAGTGCTAGAGATGGGACTAGCTACAATGAGCAGTACTTC. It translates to CSARDGTSYNEQYF.

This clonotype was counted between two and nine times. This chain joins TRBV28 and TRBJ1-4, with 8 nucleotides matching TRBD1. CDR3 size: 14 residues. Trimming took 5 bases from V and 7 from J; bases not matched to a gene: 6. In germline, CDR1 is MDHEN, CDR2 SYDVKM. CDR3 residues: CASSETGEGEKLFF. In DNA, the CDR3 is TGTGCCAGCAGTGAGACAGGGGAGGGTGAAAAACTGTTTTTT.

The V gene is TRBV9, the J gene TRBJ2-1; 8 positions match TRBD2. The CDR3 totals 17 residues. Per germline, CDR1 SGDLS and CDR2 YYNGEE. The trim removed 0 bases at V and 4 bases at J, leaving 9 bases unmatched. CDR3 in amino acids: CASSVVAYAGGYNEQFF. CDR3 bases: TGTGCCAGCAGCGTAGTCGCTTACGCGGGGGGATACAATGAGCAGTTCTTC.

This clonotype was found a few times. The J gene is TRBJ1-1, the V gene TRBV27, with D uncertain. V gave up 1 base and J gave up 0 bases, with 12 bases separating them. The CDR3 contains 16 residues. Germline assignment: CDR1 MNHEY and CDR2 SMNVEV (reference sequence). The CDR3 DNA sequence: TGTGCCAGCAGTTTATTAGGGTTTGGGGTGAACACTGAAGCTTTCTTT. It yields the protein CASSLLGFGVNTEAFF.

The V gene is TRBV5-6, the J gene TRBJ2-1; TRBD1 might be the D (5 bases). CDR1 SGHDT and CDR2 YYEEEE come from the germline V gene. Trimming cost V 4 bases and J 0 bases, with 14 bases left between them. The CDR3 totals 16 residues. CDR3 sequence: CASSLLGPVSYNEQFF. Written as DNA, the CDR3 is TGTGCCAGCAGCCTACTGGGGCCTGTCTCCTACAATGAGCAGTTCTTC.

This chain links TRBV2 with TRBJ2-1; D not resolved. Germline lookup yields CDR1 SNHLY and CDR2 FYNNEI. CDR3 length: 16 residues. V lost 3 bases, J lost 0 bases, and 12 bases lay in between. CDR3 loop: CASSERLLSSYNEQFF. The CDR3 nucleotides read TGTGCCAGCAGTGAGAGACTCCTGAGCTCCTACAATGAGCAGTTCTTC.